Described below is a single T cell receptor beta chain sequence and its context. Its antigen is undetermined. This record belongs to a study of cytomegalovirus exposure and HLA in healthy donors. As for the study in general: Earlier work reported 100 million or so unique TCR beta sequences from 180 million or so T cells.

Overall study findings and caveats: Analysis was carried out at a later point, and it linked a missense DCLRE1C variant to TCR beta V- and J-gene trimming. Among the CMV-associated chains, three were confirmed in vitro as specific for CMV antigens. Most of the CMV-associated TCR beta chains (in a later analysis) appeared to be HLA-restricted.

The PCR made use of 60 Vbeta and 13 Jbeta primers. Assay used: immunoSEQ multiplex PCR; TCRdb lists only in-frame clones, some missing. The table lists 100,000 to 150,000 clones, around three quarters of them singletons, with approximately 8.4% in the top ten. The CDR3 has 15 residues. Trimming took 3 bases from V and 10 from J; bases not matched to a gene: 15. The germline gives CDR1 SGDLS, CDR2 YYNGEE. The rearrangement uses TRBV9 and TRBJ1-1; TRBD1 matches 7 bases. The receptor comes from a man under 40 in good health and CMV-seropositive. Sequencing was carried out using PBMCs. CDR3 sequence reads: CASSGGDRPDWAAFF. CDR3 DNA: TGTGCCAGCAGCGGGGGGGACAGACCCGACTGGGCAGCTTTCTTT.